This T cell receptor (beta chain) stems from a study of T cell responses to AZD1222 COVID-19 vaccine. Study conclusions and caveats: Among AZD1222 vaccinees, only 6 or 7 were seropositive at baseline. A mostly white British donor set with more females was recruited, and clonal diversity was possibly underestimated. Sampled repertoires all dated from after the peak T cell response.

CDR3 size: 14 residues. With 6 bases removed from V and 8 bases from J, the gap between germline ends came to 16 bases. Germline V gene sequence: CDR1 MNHEY, CDR2 SVGAGI. Libraries were prepared by immunoSEQ multiplex PCR; TCRdb keeps only in-frame clonotypes and omits some of them. The table records about 72,000 clones, more than 80% of them present only once. To note about this clone: Antigen: not known.

The chain carries TRBV6-5 and TRBJ1-4, with D perhaps TRBD1 (5 bases). The sequenced sample was peripheral blood, obtained on day 0 of AZD1222 vaccination. The TCR originated in an adult in good health. Written as DNA, the CDR3 is TGTGCCAGCAGCGATCAGGGTGTGGGAGAAAAACTGTTTTTT. Encoded protein: CASSDQGVGEKLFF.